This note documents a single T cell receptor (beta chain) sequence. Its specificity is not known. Primers used in a second PCR of about 7 to 12 cycles were a sample-barcoded 5' primer and a J-beta primer mix. TCRdb re-called the 5' RACE reads with MiXCR, one entry per CDR3 protein. The data hold roughly 700,000 distinct CDR3 sequences, with 20% to 25% observed a single time. Every donor contributed roughly 10 milliliters of peripheral blood by blood draw. The entry originates in a study of blood T cells in healthy people across ages. Overall study findings and caveats: Among long-lived donors, naive CD4+ cells were more numerous and diversity higher than in aged donors. Older age went with lower TCR beta diversity per million T cells, in a roughly linear way.

The junction had 7 bases not matched to a gene; V was cut back by 0 bases and J by 7 bases. The germline V gene encodes CDR1 LGHDT and CDR2 YNNKEL (reference sequence). The CDR3 extends over 17 amino acids. This same sample was also part of a study on T cells of mothers and their children. As that report states: Mothers yielded over 8 million CDR3 reads, children some 2.8 million each.

The J gene is TRBJ2-1, the V gene TRBV3-1, with TRBD2 matching over 12 bases. The source of this sequence is a boy aged 5 to 17 in good health. Source material: blood. CDR3 sequence reads: CASSQDRLAGGVNEQFF. In DNA form, the CDR3 reads TGTGCCAGCAGCCAAGATCGGCTAGCGGGAGGGGTTAATGAGCAGTTCTTC.